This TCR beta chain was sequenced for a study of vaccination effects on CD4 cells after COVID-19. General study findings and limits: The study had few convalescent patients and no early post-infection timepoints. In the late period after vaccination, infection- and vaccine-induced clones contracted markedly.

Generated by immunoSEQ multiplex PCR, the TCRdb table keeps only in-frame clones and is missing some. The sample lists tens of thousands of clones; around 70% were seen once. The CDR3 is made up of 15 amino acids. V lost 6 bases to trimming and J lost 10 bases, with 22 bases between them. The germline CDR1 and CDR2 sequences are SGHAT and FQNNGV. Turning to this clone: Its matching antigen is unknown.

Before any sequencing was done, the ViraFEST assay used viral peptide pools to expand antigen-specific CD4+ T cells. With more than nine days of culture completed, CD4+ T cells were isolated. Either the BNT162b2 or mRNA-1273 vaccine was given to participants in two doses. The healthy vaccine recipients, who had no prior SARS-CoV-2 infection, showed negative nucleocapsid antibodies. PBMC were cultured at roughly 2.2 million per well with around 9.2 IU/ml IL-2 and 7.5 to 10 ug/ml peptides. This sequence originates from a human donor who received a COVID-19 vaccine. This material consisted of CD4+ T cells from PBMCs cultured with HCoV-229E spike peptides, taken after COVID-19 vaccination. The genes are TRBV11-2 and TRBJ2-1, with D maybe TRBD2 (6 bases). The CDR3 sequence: CASSRVAGLQWEQFF. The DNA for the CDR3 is TGTGCCAGCAGTCGGGTGGCGGGGTTACAATGGGAGCAGTTCTTC.